The T cell receptor beta chain under discussion was sequenced for a study of response to subunit inactivated influenza vaccine. Overall study results and limits: New T cells are recruited in small numbers by each seasonal influenza vaccination, according to the authors' suggestion.

Germline V gene lookup returns CDR1 SGHKS and CDR2 YYEKEE (reference sequence). CDR3 length: 16 amino acids. V lost 2 bases and J lost 0, with 11 bases in between. TCRdb recomputed calls from the RT-PCR reads with MiXCR, one row per CDR3 protein. The profile shows about 780,000 distinct CDR3 sequences, 18% of them singletons. About this clonotype: Its antigen is unknown.

Sequencing used PBMCs from blood, obtained roughly 5 days after vaccination. This receptor was identified in a man aged 45 to 65 who received an inactivated influenza vaccine. The chain is built from TRBV5-5 and TRBJ1-4; D is unresolved. CDR3 nucleotide sequence: TGTGCCAGCAGCTTATTTGCCCGTGCAACTAATGAAAAACTGTTTTTT. It codes for CASSLFARATNEKLFF.